This T cell receptor beta chain was captured by sequencing in a study of T cell changes during pregnancy in multiple sclerosis (dated by TCRdb to the late 2010s). Study-wide context: The study looked at changes in the T cell repertoire across pregnancy in women with multiple sclerosis.

V drops 7 bases and J drops 0 bases, leaving 21 bases in between. From a lookup of the germline V gene, CDR1 and CDR2 are MDHEN and SYDVKM. The CDR3 holds 17 amino acids from the cysteine to the phenylalanine. Of all the DNA, just the CDR3 is kept, 51 bases in frame from base 1. About this clone itself: Its antigen target is currently unknown. No much larger clone exists at a distance of one base, and base qualities are not known.

Library preparation employed the immunoSEQ multiplex PCR assay. TCRdb stores this immuneACCESS table with in-frame sequences only. Part of the clones is absent; in the studies checked, under half of the shortfall reflects unresolved V genes, and no reason is known for the rest. The sample yields 65,000 to 90,000 clones; 92% were counted once. The ten top clones hold around 2% of the sample. The chain is made from TRBV28 and TRBJ1-1; the D gene lacks a confident call. The sample here was peripheral blood, taken in the second trimester of pregnancy. The source of this sequence is a female donor with multiple sclerosis, enrolled in a pregnancy study. The nucleotide sequence reads as follows: TGTGCCAGCACCAATGCCCGGGGATTCTTCATGAACACTGAAGCTTTCTTT. Its protein is CASTNARGFFMNTEAFF. Here the CDR3 is joined to the reference TRBV28 and TRBJ1-1 genes, and the full variable domain is: DVKVTQSSRYLVKRTGEKVFLECVQDMDHENMFWYRQDPGLGLRLIYFSYDVKMKEKGDIPEGYSVSREKKERFSLILESASTNQTSMYLCASTNARGFFMNTEAFFGQGTRLTVV.